A selection of T cell receptor beta chains follows, all from one sample in a study of tumor-infiltrating lymphocytes in localized non-small cell lung cancer. Some clones are missing from TCRdb's copy, which holds only in-frame ones; the method was immunoSEQ multiplex PCR. The table has 5,500 to 8,000 clones, 74% seen once; the top ten hold about 7.4%. Sequences were obtained from uninvolved lung tissue not adjacent to the tumor. These receptors were taken from a human donor with non-small cell lung cancer. The CDR3 runs from the conserved cysteine through the conserved F or W. The D gene is left open where the match is weak. Clone sizes are given selectively: once, few, many, or a class where the clone is expanded.

v_call: TRBV18; clone_size: once; j_call: TRBJ2-3; d_call: TRBD1; cdr3_length: 15; cdr3_nt: TGTGCCAGCTCACCTTCCCCAGGGGGCAGCGATACGCAGTATTTT; cdr3_aa: CASSPSPGGSDTQYF
v_call: TRBV7-9; clone_size: NA; j_call: TRBJ2-7; d_call: NA; cdr3_length: 15; cdr3_nt: TGTGCCAGCAGCTTAGACGCCGTAGTCTCCTACGAGCAGTACTTC; cdr3_aa: CASSLDAVVSYEQYF
v_call: TRBV7-2; clone_size: few; j_call: TRBJ1-1; d_call: NA; cdr3_length: 13; cdr3_nt: TGTGCCAGCAGCGAGGGGACACACACTGAAGCTTTCTTT; cdr3_aa: CASSEGTHTEAFF
v_call: TRBV30; clone_size: NA; j_call: TRBJ1-1; d_call: NA; cdr3_length: 12; cdr3_nt: TGTGCCTGGGGCCCCGGAAACACTGAAGCTTTCTTT; cdr3_aa: CAWGPGNTEAFF
v_call: TRBV9; clone_size: NA; j_call: TRBJ2-1; d_call: NA; cdr3_length: 13; cdr3_nt: TGTGCCAGCAGCGTCCGGTGGGACAATGAGCAGTTCTTC; cdr3_aa: CASSVRWDNEQFF
v_call: TRBV25-1; clone_size: NA; j_call: TRBJ2-5; d_call: TRBD1; cdr3_length: 14; cdr3_nt: TGTGCCAGCCTGGACAGGGGGAGGGCAGAGACCCAGTACTTC; cdr3_aa: CASLDRGRAETQYF
v_call: TRBV19; clone_size: NA; j_call: TRBJ1-5; d_call: NA; cdr3_length: 14; cdr3_nt: TGTGCCAGTAGTGCCGGGGGCATAGATCAGCCCCAGCATTTT; cdr3_aa: CASSAGGIDQPQHF
v_call: TRBV9; clone_size: NA; j_call: TRBJ2-7; d_call: NA; cdr3_length: 15; cdr3_nt: TGTGCCAGCAGCCCAAGTTCCAGGGCGTCCTACGAGCAGTACTTC; cdr3_aa: CASSPSSRASYEQYF
v_call: TRBV29-1; clone_size: NA; j_call: TRBJ2-7; d_call: NA; cdr3_length: 12; cdr3_nt: TGCAGCGTTGCCGGACAGACCCACGAGCAGTACTTC; cdr3_aa: CSVAGQTHEQYF
v_call: TRBV10-3; clone_size: NA; j_call: TRBJ2-5; d_call: NA; cdr3_length: 14; cdr3_nt: TGTGCCATCAGGGAGACTAGTCTCCAAGAGACCCAGTACTTC; cdr3_aa: CAIRETSLQETQYF
v_call: TRBV5-1; clone_size: NA; j_call: TRBJ2-7; d_call: TRBD1; cdr3_length: 15; cdr3_nt: TGCGCCAGCAGCCCCGGGACAGAGAGCTCCTACGAGCAGTACTTC; cdr3_aa: CASSPGTESSYEQYF
v_call: TRBV7-9; clone_size: NA; j_call: TRBJ2-7; d_call: NA; cdr3_length: 13; cdr3_nt: TGTGCCAGCAGATGGGATGGGGTATCCGAGCAGTACTTC; cdr3_aa: CASRWDGVSEQYF
v_call: TRBV19; clone_size: once; j_call: TRBJ2-1; d_call: NA; cdr3_length: 13; cdr3_nt: TGTGCCAGTAGTATTCCGTTTTCGGGTGAGCAGTTCTTC; cdr3_aa: CASSIPFSGEQFF
v_call: TRBV28; clone_size: NA; j_call: TRBJ1-2; d_call: TRBD1; cdr3_length: 15; cdr3_nt: TGTGCCAGCAGTTATCCGACAGGGGCTAACTATGGCTACACCTTC; cdr3_aa: CASSYPTGANYGYTF
v_call: TRBV7-2; clone_size: NA; j_call: TRBJ1-6; d_call: TRBD1; cdr3_length: 15; cdr3_nt: TGTGCCAGCAGCCAGCGGGACAGGGTAAATTCACCCCTCCACTTT; cdr3_aa: CASSQRDRVNSPLHF
v_call: TRBV11-2; clone_size: NA; j_call: TRBJ2-7; d_call: NA; cdr3_length: 13; cdr3_nt: TGTGCCAGCAGCGCCACGCACCCCTACGAGCAGTACTTC; cdr3_aa: CASSATHPYEQYF
v_call: TRBV19; clone_size: NA; j_call: TRBJ1-5; d_call: NA; cdr3_length: 18; cdr3_nt: TGTGCCAGTAGTATAGATCGCCGGACATACCATCTATCCCAGCCCCAGCATTTT; cdr3_aa: CASSIDRRTYHLSQPQHF
v_call: TRBV7-9; clone_size: NA; j_call: TRBJ2-1; d_call: NA; cdr3_length: 14; cdr3_nt: TGTGCCAGCAGCAACGACCTTCCCTACAATGAGCAGTTCTTC; cdr3_aa: CASSNDLPYNEQFF
v_call: TRBV30; clone_size: NA; j_call: TRBJ1-3; d_call: TRBD1; cdr3_length: 15; cdr3_nt: TGTGCCTGGAGTCGAGACAGGGCCTCTGGAAACACCATATATTTT; cdr3_aa: CAWSRDRASGNTIYF
v_call: TRBV19; clone_size: NA; j_call: TRBJ1-1; d_call: NA; cdr3_length: 14; cdr3_nt: TGTGCCAGTAGTATAGTGGGCCTGAACACTGAAGCTTTCTTT; cdr3_aa: CASSIVGLNTEAFF
v_call: TRBV29-1; clone_size: once; j_call: TRBJ1-2; d_call: NA; cdr3_length: 17; cdr3_nt: TGCAGCGTTGATTCGCGGCAGGGAGTGACCTCTGACTATGGCTACACCTTC; cdr3_aa: CSVDSRQGVTSDYGYTF
v_call: TRBV12-5; clone_size: once; j_call: TRBJ2-1; d_call: NA; cdr3_length: 17; cdr3_nt: TGTGCTAGTGGTAACCTTGGGTCCGGGAGCTCCTACAATGAGCAGTTCTTC; cdr3_aa: CASGNLGSGSSYNEQFF
v_call: TRBV7-2; clone_size: once; j_call: TRBJ2-5; d_call: NA; cdr3_length: 14; cdr3_nt: TGTGCCAGCAGCTCCAGCCCTCTGGGGGAGACCCAGTACTTC; cdr3_aa: CASSSSPLGETQYF
v_call: TRBV4-2; clone_size: NA; j_call: TRBJ2-1; d_call: NA; cdr3_length: 15; cdr3_nt: TGTGCCAGCAGCCAAGATTTCGGGGCCTACAATGAGCAGTTCTTC; cdr3_aa: CASSQDFGAYNEQFF
v_call: TRBV2; clone_size: few; j_call: TRBJ2-7; d_call: TRBD1; cdr3_length: 14; cdr3_nt: TGTGCCAGCAGTGATCCGGACAGGGAGGAAGAGCAGTACTTC; cdr3_aa: CASSDPDREEEQYF
v_call: TRBV28; clone_size: NA; j_call: TRBJ2-1; d_call: NA; cdr3_length: 11; cdr3_nt: TGTGCCAGCGGTCTTAGGAGTGAGCAGTTCTTC; cdr3_aa: CASGLRSEQFF
v_call: TRBV2; clone_size: NA; j_call: TRBJ2-5; d_call: NA; cdr3_length: 13; cdr3_nt: TGTGCCAGCAGTAAAACCCGACAAGAGACCCAGTACTTC; cdr3_aa: CASSKTRQETQYF
v_call: TRBV7-9; clone_size: few; j_call: TRBJ2-7; d_call: NA; cdr3_length: 14; cdr3_nt: TGTGCCAGCAGCTTAGACAGGACCTCCTACGAGCAGTACTTC; cdr3_aa: CASSLDRTSYEQYF
v_call: TRBV5-5; clone_size: NA; j_call: TRBJ1-6; d_call: TRBD1; cdr3_length: 18; cdr3_nt: TGTGCCAGCAGCTTTGGACAGGCCTCGGGCTCCTATAATTCACCCCTCCACTTT; cdr3_aa: CASSFGQASGSYNSPLHF
v_call: TRBV30; clone_size: NA; j_call: TRBJ1-6; d_call: TRBD1; cdr3_length: 13; cdr3_nt: TGTGCCAGCCAGGGGGGACGTAATTCACCCCTCCACTTT; cdr3_aa: CASQGGRNSPLHF
v_call: TRBV7-9; clone_size: NA; j_call: TRBJ2-7; d_call: NA; cdr3_length: 16; cdr3_nt: TGTGCCAGCAGCTTAGTTCGGTGGGGCAGCAACTACGAGCAGTACTTC; cdr3_aa: CASSLVRWGSNYEQYF
v_call: TRBV11-2; clone_size: few; j_call: TRBJ1-1; d_call: NA; cdr3_length: 15; cdr3_nt: TGTGCCAGCAGCTTAGCGGTGGGGATAAACGCTGAAGCTTTCTTT; cdr3_aa: CASSLAVGINAEAFF
v_call: TRBV19; clone_size: NA; j_call: TRBJ2-7; d_call: TRBD1; cdr3_length: 14; cdr3_nt: TGTGCCAGTACCATGACAGGGGAGGCCGACGAGCAGTACTTC; cdr3_aa: CASTMTGEADEQYF
v_call: TRBV11-1; clone_size: NA; j_call: TRBJ2-3; d_call: NA; cdr3_length: 14; cdr3_nt: TGTGCCAGCAGACCCGAGCCAGTCACAGATACGCAGTATTTT; cdr3_aa: CASRPEPVTDTQYF
v_call: TRBV4-3; clone_size: NA; j_call: TRBJ2-5; d_call: TRBD1; cdr3_length: 17; cdr3_nt: TGCGCCAGCAGCCAAGAATCCTGGACAGGGGGCGCCGGGACCCAGTACTTC; cdr3_aa: CASSQESWTGGAGTQYF
v_call: TRBV10-3; clone_size: few; j_call: TRBJ1-2; d_call: NA; cdr3_length: 14; cdr3_nt: TGTGCCATCAGTGAGAACAGGGTACTCTATGGCTACACCTTC; cdr3_aa: CAISENRVLYGYTF
v_call: TRBV2; clone_size: NA; j_call: TRBJ1-4; d_call: TRBD1; cdr3_length: 16; cdr3_nt: TGTGCCAGCACTCTGGGACAGGGCGTCCTAGGCGAAAAACTGTTTTTT; cdr3_aa: CASTLGQGVLGEKLFF
v_call: TRBV4-2; clone_size: NA; j_call: TRBJ2-5; d_call: NA; cdr3_length: 15; cdr3_nt: TGTGCCAGCAGCCAAGTTGTGGGTCCCCAAGAGACCCAGTACTTC; cdr3_aa: CASSQVVGPQETQYF
v_call: TRBV14; clone_size: NA; j_call: TRBJ2-5; d_call: NA; cdr3_length: 14; cdr3_nt: TGTGCCAGCAGCCCCGGACAGGGAGGGGAGACCCAGTACTTC; cdr3_aa: CASSPGQGGETQYF
v_call: TRBV2; clone_size: NA; j_call: TRBJ1-4; d_call: NA; cdr3_length: 13; cdr3_nt: TGTGCCAGTAGGTGGGACACTAATGAAAAACTGTTTTTT; cdr3_aa: CASRWDTNEKLFF
v_call: TRBV7-9; clone_size: NA; j_call: TRBJ2-6; d_call: NA; cdr3_length: 17; cdr3_nt: TGTGCCAGCAGCTTAGAGGGTTCAAGCTCTGGGGCCAACGTCCTGACTTTC; cdr3_aa: CASSLEGSSSGANVLTF
v_call: TRBV14; clone_size: NA; j_call: TRBJ2-3; d_call: NA; cdr3_length: 16; cdr3_nt: TGTGCCAGCAGCCAAGAAAGGAGAGCGGGCACAGATACGCAGTATTTT; cdr3_aa: CASSQERRAGTDTQYF
v_call: TRBV7-9; clone_size: NA; j_call: TRBJ2-7; d_call: TRBD2; cdr3_length: 14; cdr3_nt: TGTGCCAGCAGCCCCATAGCGGGCCCCTACGAGCAGTACTTC; cdr3_aa: CASSPIAGPYEQYF
v_call: TRBV28; clone_size: NA; j_call: TRBJ2-2; d_call: NA; cdr3_length: 15; cdr3_nt: TGTGCCAGCAGTTCCGGGGGTCGTAGGGTCGGGGAGCTGTTTTTT; cdr3_aa: CASSSGGRRVGELFF
v_call: TRBV23-1; clone_size: NA; j_call: TRBJ1-2; d_call: NA; cdr3_length: 10; cdr3_nt: TGCGCCAGCAGTCAATGGGGCTACACCTTC; cdr3_aa: CASSQWGYTF
v_call: TRBV19; clone_size: NA; j_call: TRBJ1-6; d_call: TRBD1; cdr3_length: 15; cdr3_nt: TGTGCCAGTAGTCCCAGGGACAGGGACGGTTCACCCCTCCACTTT; cdr3_aa: CASSPRDRDGSPLHF
v_call: TRBV9; clone_size: medium-sized; j_call: TRBJ1-1; d_call: TRBD1; cdr3_length: 14; cdr3_nt: TGTGCCAGCAGCGCTCAGGGGGCGAACACTGAAGCTTTCTTT; cdr3_aa: CASSAQGANTEAFF
v_call: TRBV5-4; clone_size: NA; j_call: TRBJ2-5; d_call: TRBD2; cdr3_length: 15; cdr3_nt: TGTGCCAGCAGCTTCGCAGCGGGGAACCAAGAGACCCAGTACTTC; cdr3_aa: CASSFAAGNQETQYF